Shown below are 28 T cell receptor beta chains from a single sample sequenced in a study of OX40 agonist ivuxolimab in advanced cancers. Sequencing was performed with immunoSEQ multiplex PCR; in TCRdb, only in-frame clones are kept and a portion is missing. This table has 150,000 to 190,000 clones, approximately 94% appearing once. The sample consisted of CD4+ or CD8+ T cells sorted from blood, taken in a trial of the OX40 agonist ivuxolimab. Source of these receptors: an adult with an advanced solid tumor such as melanoma, head and neck, liver or kidney cancer.

V gene TRBV6-4 combines with J gene TRBJ2-3; TRBD2 matches 7 bases. This CDR3 has 16 amino acids. Germline assignment: CDR1 MRHNA and CDR2 SNTAGT. The V gene end was trimmed by 0 bases and the J gene end by 5 bases; junction bases not matched to a gene: 8. CDR3 in DNA: TGTGCCAGCAGTGACTCCAGAGGGAGGGCTGGAGATACGCAGTATTTT. Translating it yields CASSDSRGRAGDTQYF.

With regard to this clone: Other nucleotide sequences in the sample specify the same CDR3. The chain uses TRBV7-9 and TRBJ1-1; D unclear. Germline V gene data show CDR1 as SEHNR and CDR2 as FQNEAQ (reference sequence). V was trimmed by 2 bases and J by 0 bases, leaving 4 bases between them. The CDR3 is 13 amino acids. CDR3 DNA sequence: TGTGCCAGCAGCTTAACCATGAACACTGAAGCTTTCTTT. As protein: CASSLTMNTEAFF.

This clone was observed once. The V and J genes are TRBV4-3 and TRBJ1-2; 8 bases align to TRBD1. The CDR3 is made up of 16 amino acids. CDR1 and CDR2 from the germline V gene are LGHNA and YSLEER. J was trimmed by 1 base and V by 0 bases; bases with no gene match: 4. Here the CDR3 reads CASSQDRQGLNYGYTF. CDR3 sequence (DNA): TGCGCCAGCAGCCAAGATAGACAGGGGCTTAACTATGGCTACACCTTC.

This chain uses TRBV6-5 with TRBJ1-3; 7 bases are a match to TRBD1. V gave up 8 bases and J gave up 1 base; unmatched junction bases: 2. In germline, CDR1 is MNHEY, CDR2 SVGAGI. This CDR3 comprises 13 residues. The CDR3, as DNA: TGTGCCAGCTCGGGACAGTCTGGAAACACCATATATTTT. This encodes CASSGQSGNTIYF.

This chain connects TRBV7-2 to TRBJ2-3, with 12 nucleotides matching TRBD2. The trim removed 5 bases at V and 14 bases at J, leaving 5 bases unmatched. The CDR3 runs to 12 residues. The germline CDR1 and CDR2 sequences are SGHTA and FQGNSA. The CDR3 is CASSAGTSGSYF. DNA for the CDR3: TGTGCCAGCAGCGCCGGGACTAGCGGGTCGTATTTT.

The rearrangement joins TRBV7-2 to TRBJ2-1; TRBD2 matches 15 bases. CDR1 and CDR2 from the germline V gene are SGHTA and FQGNSA. V gave up 5 bases and J gave up 6 bases; unmatched junction bases: 14. This CDR3 is 19 amino acids long. The CDR3 region is CASSGLSGLAGGLINEQFF. CDR3 in DNA: TGTGCCAGCAGCGGCCTTTCGGGACTAGCGGGAGGCCTGATCAATGAGCAGTTCTTC.

V gene TRBV7-2 combines with J gene TRBJ1-5, with a tentative D call TRBD1 (6 bases). With 5 bases removed from V and 6 bases from J, the gap between germline ends came to 11 bases. CDR1 SGHTA and CDR2 FQGNSA come from the germline V gene. The CDR3 loop spans 13 amino acids. The CDR3 protein is CASSGTGSQPQHF. For the CDR3, the DNA is TGTGCCAGCAGCGGTACAGGGTCTCAGCCCCAGCATTTT.

This chain connects TRBV27 to TRBJ1-3; 7 bases fit TRBD1. The J segment lost 2 bases and the V segment lost 6 bases, leaving 1 base of the junction unmatched. In germline, CDR1 is MNHEY, CDR2 SMNVEV (reference sequence). The CDR3 has 13 residues. CDR3 amino acids: CASRTGTGNTIYF. In DNA, the CDR3 is TGTGCCAGCAGGACAGGGACTGGAAACACCATATATTTT.

This clone was seen once. The rearrangement links TRBV4-3 to TRBJ1-2; D gene ambiguous. This CDR3 is 14 amino acids long. V gave up 0 bases and J gave up 4 bases, with 9 bases separating them. Per the germline V gene, CDR1 is LGHNA and CDR2 is YSLEER. The CDR3, as DNA: TGCGCCAGCAGCCAAGACGGCGCCGTCTATGGCTACACCTTC. Residues: CASSQDGAVYGYTF.

The J gene is TRBJ2-1, the V gene TRBV15; a weak D match, TRBD2 (5 bases). Looked up from germline, CDR1 is LNHNV and CDR2 is YYDKDF (reference sequence). The CDR3 length is 15 residues. Deletions cut 0 bases from V and 5 bases from J, with 11 bases between. For the CDR3, the DNA is TGTGCCACCAGCAGAGAGACTACTTTTAACAATGAGCAGTTCTTC. Translated, it gives CATSRETTFNNEQFF.

This sequence joins TRBV6-5 and TRBJ1-2; 8 bases map to TRBD1. This CDR3 is 14 amino acids long. V lost 4 bases and J lost 5; bases outside the gene matches: 6. CDR1 and CDR2 from the germline V gene are MNHEY and SVGAGI. The CDR3 nucleotides read TGTGCCAGCAGTTTCGGACAGGGTACTTATGGCTACACCTTC. Its protein is CASSFGQGTYGYTF.

The J gene is TRBJ2-7, the V gene TRBV6-5; the D gene is possibly TRBD1 (7 bases). This CDR3 has 15 amino acids. V was pared by 6 bases and J by 3 bases, with 18 bases between. CDR1 is MNHEY and CDR2 is SVGAGI in the germline V gene. The CDR3 reads CASSFNRGGGYEQYF. CDR3 sequence (DNA): TGTGCCAGCAGCTTTAACAGGGGAGGAGGCTACGAGCAGTACTTC.

This chain joins TRBV6-1 and TRBJ2-2; D ambiguous. The germline V gene has CDR1 MNHNS and CDR2 SASEGT. This CDR3 comprises 13 residues. V lost 2 bases, J lost 4 bases, and 5 bases lay in between. The CDR3 bases are TGTGCCAGCAGTGAACTGGGCACCGGGGAGCTGTTTTTT. Its translation: CASSELGTGELFF.

The chain links TRBV7-9 to TRBJ1-6; weak D call: TRBD1 (5 bases). In germline, CDR1 is SEHNR, CDR2 FQNEAQ (reference sequence). CDR3 size: 15 residues. The ends were cut back, 5 bases at V and 8 bases at J, with 16 bases in the middle. The CDR3 DNA reads as TGTGCCAGCAGCGGCAGGGTTTGGGACGATTCACCCCTCCACTTT. The encoded protein is CASSGRVWDDSPLHF.

For the CDR3, the DNA is TGCGCCAGCAGCCAAGAGAACCCAGATGGATATGGCTACACCTTC. Translating gives CASSQENPDGYGYTF. V and J are TRBV4-1 and TRBJ1-2; no firm D call. Germline V gives CDR1 MGHRA, CDR2 YSYEKL. The V end was cut by 0 bases, the J end by 5 bases, with 13 bases between. The CDR3 runs to 15 residues.

V usage is TRBV7-7 and J usage is TRBJ2-1; D is unclear. The CDR3 loop spans 13 amino acids. CDR1 is SSHAT and CDR2 is FNYEAQ in the germline V gene (reference sequence). Trimming left V 1 base short and J 7 bases short, with 8 bases between. For the CDR3, the DNA is TGTGCCAGCAGCTTAGTCATGGATAATGAGCAGTTCTTC. It translates to CASSLVMDNEQFF.

The rearrangement joins TRBV5-4 to TRBJ1-1; D not resolved. Germline V gives CDR1 SGHNT, CDR2 YYREEE (reference sequence). The ends were cut back, 4 bases at V and 5 bases at J, with 12 bases in the middle. The CDR3 length is 13 residues. This CDR3 reads CASSGLTGTEAFF. CDR3 DNA sequence: TGTGCCAGCAGCGGTTTAACGGGGACTGAAGCTTTCTTT.

This chain joins TRBV7-2 and TRBJ1-6; D is unresolved. V shed 1 base and J shed 5 bases, with 9 bases lying between them. Germline V CDR1 and CDR2: SGHTA, FQGNSA. This CDR3 contains 15 residues. This CDR3 reads CASSLVGRNNSPLHF. In DNA, the CDR3 is TGTGCCAGCAGCTTAGTGGGAAGGAATAATTCACCCCTCCACTTT.

This sequence joins TRBV6-5 and TRBJ1-1; no reliable D call. The V end was cut by 0 bases, the J end by 0 bases, with 8 bases between. The CDR3 length is 15 residues. The germline CDR1 and CDR2 sequences are MNHEY and SVGAGI. The CDR3 DNA reads as TGTGCCAGCAGTTACTCTGCCACCTTGAACACTGAAGCTTTCTTT. Encoded protein: CASSYSATLNTEAFF.

This chain links TRBV10-3 with TRBJ2-1, with 10 bases fitting TRBD2. In germline, CDR1 is ENHRY, CDR2 SYGVKD. V lost 0 bases and J lost 9; bases outside the gene matches: 11. This CDR3 is built from 17 residues. The CDR3 nucleotides read TGTGCCATCAGTGAGTCGGCGCTAGCGGGAGTTTTAAGTGAGCAGTTCTTC. It translates to CAISESALAGVLSEQFF.

V is TRBV19 and J is TRBJ1-5, with TRBD1 as a possible D gene (5 bases). Deletions cut 3 bases from V and 4 bases from J, with 13 bases between. Germline CDR1 and CDR2: LNHDA and SQIVND (reference sequence). This CDR3 spans 15 amino acids. CDR3 DNA: TGTGCCAGTAGTATGGGGGGAGGGCCGAATCAGCCCCAGCATTTT. This codes for CASSMGGGPNQPQHF. The entire variable domain, with the rest obtained from reference TRBV19 and TRBJ1-5, is as follows: DGGITQSPKYLFRKEGQNVTLSCEQNLNHDAMYWYRQDPGQGLRLIYYSQIVNDFQKGDIAEGYSVSREKKESFPLTVTSAQKNPTAFYLCASSMGGGPNQPQHFGDGTRLSIL.

This rearrangement joins TRBV6-5 to TRBJ1-1; tentatively, D is TRBD1 (5 bases). Trimming pared 2 bases from V and 5 bases from J, leaving 12 bases between. This CDR3 region has 14 residues. CDR1 and CDR2 (germline): MNHEY, SVGAGI. CDR3 protein: CASSYGGGSTEAFF. DNA of the CDR3: TGTGCCAGCAGTTACGGGGGGGGGTCGACTGAAGCTTTCTTT.

The V and J genes are TRBV5-1 and TRBJ1-1; D gene unclear. CDR3 length: 13 amino acids. Germline-derived CDR1 and CDR2 are SGHRS and YFSETQ. V was trimmed by 0 bases and J by 5 bases, leaving 8 bases between them. CDR3 in DNA: TGCGCCAGCAGCTTGGGAGGGTCTACTGAAGCTTTCTTT. Protein product: CASSLGGSTEAFF.

This chain uses TRBV27 with TRBJ2-7; no reliable D call. V lost 6 bases to trimming and J lost 3 bases, with 27 bases between them. The V gene's germline CDR1 is MNHEY and CDR2 SMNVEV (reference sequence). The CDR3 is 18 residues long. The CDR3: CASRTPVLSRSPRYEQYF. In DNA, the CDR3 is TGTGCCAGCAGAACCCCGGTGTTGTCCAGGTCTCCCCGCTACGAGCAGTACTTC.

V and J are TRBV6-1 and TRBJ1-2; D ambiguous. The CDR3 has 15 amino acids. V lost 11 bases to trimming and J lost 7 bases, with 26 bases between them. Germline V gene sequence: CDR1 MNHNS, CDR2 SASEGT. CDR3 DNA sequence: TGTGCCGGCCTGGAGGAGGTAGGGAGCGCTGGTGGCTACACCTTC. Translated: CAGLEEVGSAGGYTF.

The chain joins TRBV12-5 to TRBJ2-7; D uncertain. V lost 2 bases to trimming and J lost 0 bases, with 11 bases between them. This CDR3 spans 15 amino acids. Germline lookup yields CDR1 LGHNT and CDR2 FRNRAP. CDR3 sequence reads: CASGLPTSLSYEQYF. The CDR3 DNA reads TGTGCTAGTGGTTTGCCGACTTCCCTCTCCTACGAGCAGTACTTC.

The V gene is TRBV4-2, the J gene TRBJ2-5; 10 positions agree with TRBD1. This CDR3 spans 14 amino acids. V shed 4 bases, J shed 7 bases, and the junction held 6 bases outside the gene matches. Germline V gives CDR1 LGHNA, CDR2 YNFKEQ. This chain's CDR3 is CASSPGTGERTQYF. CDR3 DNA sequence: TGTGCCAGCAGCCCAGGGACAGGGGAGAGGACCCAGTACTTC.

The chain recombines TRBV7-9 with TRBJ1-5, with D unresolved. Per the germline V gene, CDR1 is SEHNR and CDR2 is FQNEAQ (reference sequence). The CDR3 runs 14 residues. The V and J ends lost 3 bases and 2 bases respectively, with 8 bases between them. CDR3 sequence: CASSFDVGNQPQHF. For the CDR3, the DNA is TGTGCCAGCAGCTTTGACGTGGGCAATCAGCCCCAGCATTTT.